What follows are 5 T cell receptor beta chains derived from one specimen sequenced in a study of beta chain features in type 1 diabetes. Every bit of the isolated RNA underwent reverse transcription, so sequencing read expressed TCRB transcripts. Clones were read by immunoSEQ multiplex PCR, and TCRdb kept only the in-frame ones, dropping some. The repertoire has some 330,000 clones, approximately 10% of them found once; the top ten carry under 0.02%. The sample taken for sequencing was naive CD4+ T cells from blood. The origin of the receptors is a young woman in good health.

CDR3 residues: CASSLKDLAGSKNIQYF. CDR3 sequence (DNA): TGTGCCAGCAGCTTAAAAGATCTAGCGGGCTCTAAAAACATTCAGTACTTC. J is TRBJ2-4 and V is TRBV7-9, with TRBD2 matching over 8 bases. Germline V lookup: CDR1 SEHNR, CDR2 FQNEAQ (reference sequence). There are 17 residues in the CDR3. J was trimmed by 4 bases and V by 2 bases; bases with no gene match: 10.

The genes are TRBV11-3 and TRBJ2-7; 12 bases are a match to TRBD2. The germline V gene has CDR1 SGHNT and CDR2 YENEEA. V trimming: 3 bases; J trimming: 1 base; junction bases outside the gene matches: 13. This CDR3 region has 19 residues. The CDR3 region is CASSFGLAGGPTQSYEQYF. The CDR3 region has the DNA TGTGCCAGCAGCTTTGGTCTAGCGGGAGGGCCGACCCAGTCCTACGAGCAGTACTTC.

This sequence joins TRBV7-3 and TRBJ2-1; TRBD1 aligns across 10 bases. V dropped 5 bases and J dropped 7; count of bases not matched to a gene: 14. From germline, CDR1 is SGHTA and CDR2 FQGTGA. This CDR3 region has 17 residues. CDR3 residues: CASSLQPGTGDGNEQFF. The CDR3, as DNA: TGTGCCAGCAGCCTACAACCCGGGACAGGGGACGGGAATGAGCAGTTCTTC.

This clone was seen more than once but under ten times. This rearrangement joins TRBV7-2 to TRBJ2-7; D may be TRBD2 (5 bases). V dropped 5 bases and J dropped 4 bases, with 18 bases sitting between them. The CDR3 is 15 residues long. CDR1 is SGHTA, CDR2 FQGNSA, per germline. CDR3 loop: CASSPAVGVQYEQYF. The CDR3 DNA follows: TGTGCCAGCAGCCCAGCCGTGGGAGTACAGTACGAGCAGTACTTC.

The V call is TRBV11-3, the J call TRBJ2-1; weak D call: TRBD2 (6 bases). This CDR3 spans 14 amino acids. V was trimmed by 1 base and J by 8 bases, leaving 12 bases between them. The germline CDR1 and CDR2 sequences are SGHNT and YENEEA. CDR3 protein: CASSLVAGLDEQFF. In DNA form, the CDR3 reads TGTGCCAGCAGCTTAGTGGCGGGGTTGGATGAGCAGTTCTTC.